The next 6 T cell receptor beta chains were all read from a single sample in a study of CD8 T cells in ankylosing spondylitis. TCRdb re-derived calls from the 5' RACE reads in MiXCR, one entry per CDR3 protein. The sample consists of 250,000 to 300,000 distinct CDR3 sequences, 20% of them appearing once. The material sequenced was blood, either unsorted or a sorted T cell fraction (not recorded which). These receptors were taken from a male donor with ankylosing spondylitis or in good health (not recorded which).

This clonotype was found a few times. This sequence joins TRBV6-1 and TRBJ2-1; D gene ambiguous. V lost 0 bases and J lost 2, with 5 bases in between. The CDR3 is made up of 14 amino acids. Germline V gene sequence: CDR1 MNHNS, CDR2 SASEGT. The CDR3 here is CASSEAWTYNEQFF. The DNA of the CDR3 is TGTGCCAGCAGTGAAGCTTGGACCTACAATGAGCAGTTCTTC.

The chain has TRBV12-3 or TRBV12-4 and TRBJ2-7; 7 bases line up with TRBD2. V lost 1 base and J lost 4; bases outside the gene matches: 7. The CDR3 totals 15 residues. The CDR3 is CASSLGAGAFYEQYV. In nucleotides, the CDR3 is TGTGCCAGCAGTTTAGGGGCGGGAGCGTTTTACGAGCAGTACGTC.

This clonotype has ten or more counts. The chain couples TRBV6-1 to TRBJ1-3; tentatively, D is TRBD1 (5 bases). V was trimmed by 3 bases and J by 0 bases, leaving 12 bases between them. Germline V gene sequence: CDR1 MNHNS, CDR2 SASEGT. The CDR3 loop spans 16 amino acids. CDR3 loop: CASSDKGRNSGNTIYF. The CDR3, as DNA: TGTGCCAGCAGTGATAAGGGGCGAAACTCTGGAAACACCATATATTTT.

Remarks on this clonotype: This clone may be a read error of a much larger clone one base away. The rearrangement uses TRBV10-3 and TRBJ2-3; possibly TRBD2 for D (6 bases). Deletions cut 4 bases from V and 7 bases from J, with 15 bases between. The CDR3 extends over 14 amino acids. The V gene's germline CDR1 is ENHRY and CDR2 SYGVKD. The CDR3 DNA sequence: TGTGCCATCAGTGGGGGACTCCTAGGGAATACGCAGTATTTT. Amino acids: CAISGGLLGNTQYF.

This clonotype was seen at least ten times. The chain has TRBV20-1 and TRBJ2-7; perhaps D is TRBD1 or TRBD2 (6 bases each). The V gene lost 3 bases and the J gene lost 2 bases, with 20 bases spanning the gap. The CDR3 is made up of 16 amino acids. From germline, CDR1 is DFQATT and CDR2 SNEGSKA (reference sequence). CDR3 DNA: TGCAGTGCTAGTAAGGCGGGACAAGGCCTTCCCTACGAGCAGTACGTC. It encodes CSASKAGQGLPYEQYV.

The chain is built from TRBV11-3 and TRBJ2-7; D might be TRBD2 (5 bases). Deletions cut 5 bases from V and 5 bases from J, with 10 bases between. This CDR3 has 12 amino acids. Germline CDR1 and CDR2: SGHNT and YENEEA. This chain's CDR3 is CASSTGLHEQYV. The CDR3 coding sequence is TGTGCCAGCAGCACCGGACTCCACGAGCAGTACGTC.